The 8 T cell receptor beta chains below all came from one sample that was sequenced in a study of early T cells in non-severe SARS-CoV-2 infection. MiXCR, applied by TCRdb to the 5' RACE reads, yields one record per CDR3 protein. Among about 100,000 distinct CDR3 sequences, around 10% were seen once, and the ten largest hold roughly 8%. The specimen was whole blood. The receptor source for this set is an adult who was a healthcare worker with PCR-confirmed SARS-CoV-2 infection or an uninfected control (not recorded which).

The CDR3 coding sequence is TGTGCCAGCAGTATGAGAGCTAAGACAGTCCAAGAGACCCAGTACTTC. Translation: CASSMRAKTVQETQYF. This sequence joins TRBV12-3 or TRBV12-4 and TRBJ2-5, with a weak D call TRBD1 (5 bases). Trimming removed 5 bases at V and 1 base at J, with 17 bases between. CDR3 length: 16 amino acids.

The chain recombines TRBV7-2 with TRBJ2-3, with D unclear. This CDR3 has 12 amino acids. V lost 1 base and J lost 4, with 3 bases in between. CDR1 is SGHTA, CDR2 FQGNSA, per germline. CDR3 residues: CASSLVADTQYF. The CDR3 DNA is TGTGCCAGCAGCTTAGTGGCAGATACGCAGTATTTT.

This clonotype turned up a few times. The V call is TRBV7-3, the J call TRBJ2-2, with D uncertain. Looked up from germline, CDR1 is SGHTA and CDR2 is FQGTGA. Trimming left V 0 bases short and J 6 bases short, with 5 bases between. CDR3 length: 13 residues. In DNA form, the CDR3 reads TGTGCCAGCAGCTTAACGGGTGCCGGGGAGCTGTTTTTT. It translates to CASSLTGAGELFF.

This clonotype was seen ten or more times. V usage is TRBV30 and J usage is TRBJ1-2, with no clear D. Germline assignment: CDR1 GTSNPN and CDR2 SVGIG (reference sequence). This CDR3 contains 13 residues. Trimming took 3 bases from V and 6 from J, leaving 14 bases between them. The CDR3 nucleotides are TGTGCCTGGAGGGGCGTTGACTCGGATGGCTACACCTTC. It codes for CAWRGVDSDGYTF.

This clonotype has only a few counts. V is TRBV25-1 and J is TRBJ1-3, with a tentative D call TRBD1 (5 bases). The CDR3 sequence is 11 residues long. V was clipped by 8 bases and J by 8 bases, with 10 bases between them. Germline V gives CDR1 MGHDK, CDR2 SYGVNS. The CDR3: CASLMGHTIYF. CDR3 bases: TGTGCCAGCCTTATGGGACACACCATATATTTT.

The V gene is TRBV12-3 or TRBV12-4, the J gene TRBJ1-5; perhaps TRBD1 as D (6 bases). This CDR3 is 15 amino acids long. Trimming left V 5 bases short and J 0 bases short, with 11 bases between. This CDR3 reads CASSPQGYSNQPQHF. The DNA for the CDR3 is TGTGCCAGCAGTCCACAGGGTTATAGCAATCAGCCCCAGCATTTT.

The chain has TRBV11-2 and TRBJ1-4, with D maybe TRBD1 (5 bases). CDR3 length equals 15 residues. The germline V gene has CDR1 SGHAT and CDR2 FQNNGV. V was trimmed by 2 bases and J by 4 bases, leaving 11 bases between them. This chain's CDR3 is CASSLSGGGNEKLFF. CDR3 sequence (DNA): TGTGCCAGCAGCTTATCTGGGGGTGGTAATGAAAAACTGTTTTTT.

This clonotype came up many times. V gene TRBV7-2 combines with J gene TRBJ2-6; tentatively, D is TRBD2 (6 bases). The V gene lost 3 bases and the J gene lost 1 base, with 7 bases spanning the gap. Germline V lookup: CDR1 SGHTA, CDR2 FQGNSA. This CDR3 is 15 amino acids long. The CDR3 sequence: CASSFGLSGANVLTF. DNA for the CDR3: TGTGCCAGCAGCTTCGGACTATCTGGGGCCAACGTCCTGACTTTC.